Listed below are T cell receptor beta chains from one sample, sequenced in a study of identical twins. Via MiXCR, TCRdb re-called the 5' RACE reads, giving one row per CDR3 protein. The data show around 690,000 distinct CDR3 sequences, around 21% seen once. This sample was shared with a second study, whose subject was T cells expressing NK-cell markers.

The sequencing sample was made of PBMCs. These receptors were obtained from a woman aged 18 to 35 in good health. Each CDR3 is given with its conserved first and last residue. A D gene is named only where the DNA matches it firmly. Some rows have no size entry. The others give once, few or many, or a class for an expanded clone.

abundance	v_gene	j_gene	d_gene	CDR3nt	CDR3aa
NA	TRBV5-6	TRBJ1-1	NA	TGTGCCAGCAGCTCCGACAGCCACATGAACACTGAAGCTTTCTTT	CASSSDSHMNTEAFF
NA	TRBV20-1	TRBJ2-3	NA	TGCAGTGCTAGGACGGGGGGCGTAACAGATACGCAGTATTTT	CSARTGGVTDTQYF
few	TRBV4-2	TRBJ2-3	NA	TGTGCCAGCAGCCAAGAAGTAGGCACAGATACGCAGTATTTT	CASSQEVGTDTQYF
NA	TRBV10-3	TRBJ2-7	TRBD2	TGTGCCATCAGCGCCCTTTTGGCGGGAGGGAATAGGTACGAGCAGTACTTC	CAISALLAGGNRYEQYF
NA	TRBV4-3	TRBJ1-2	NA	TGCGCCAGCAGCCAAGACCTCAATGGGGGGATTGGCTACACCTTC	CASSQDLNGGIGYTF
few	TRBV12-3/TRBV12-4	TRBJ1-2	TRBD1	TGTGCCAGCAGTCCAGTGGGACAGGGCCACTATGGCTACACCTTC	CASSPVGQGHYGYTF
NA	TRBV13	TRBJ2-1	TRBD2	TGTGCCAGCAGCCTTAGCGGGACTCGGGACAATGAGCAGTTCTTC	CASSLSGTRDNEQFF
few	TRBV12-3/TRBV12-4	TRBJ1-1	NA	TGTGCCAGCGGTAAGGGAAGACGGGTGAACACTGAAGCTTTCTTT	CASGKGRRVNTEAFF
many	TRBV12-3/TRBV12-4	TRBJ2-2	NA	TGTGCCAGCAGCACGCCGGGACTTAACACCGGGGAGCTGTTTTTT	CASSTPGLNTGELFF
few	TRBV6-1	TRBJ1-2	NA	TGTGCCAGCCGACGGATGGTAGCTAACTATGGCTACACCTTC	CASRRMVANYGYTF
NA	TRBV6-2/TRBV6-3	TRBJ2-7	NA	TGTGCCAGCAGTTACTATCTGTTCTACGAGCAGTACTTC	CASSYYLFYEQYF
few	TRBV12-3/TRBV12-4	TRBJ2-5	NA	TGTGCCAGCAGTTCCCAATACCCGGGGACCCAGTACTTC	CASSSQYPGTQYF
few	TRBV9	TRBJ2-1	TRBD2	TGTGCCAGCAGCCCGGGACTAGCGGGAGGGCCCTCCTACAATGAGCAGTTCTTC	CASSPGLAGGPSYNEQFF
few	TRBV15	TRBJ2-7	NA	TGTGCCACCGGGACTCGCCAGACCTACGAGCAGTACTTC	CATGTRQTYEQYF
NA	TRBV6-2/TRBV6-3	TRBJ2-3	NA	TGTGCCAGCAAGGCCGGATCTGCTACGCAGTATTTT	CASKAGSATQYF
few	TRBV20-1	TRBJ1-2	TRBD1	TGCAGTGCTAGGGACAGGGCGGACTATGGCTACACCTTC	CSARDRADYGYTF
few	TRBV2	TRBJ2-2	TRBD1	TGTGCCAGCCAAGCTTCCGGGACAGGGTGGAACACCGGGGAGCTGTTTTTT	CASQASGTGWNTGELFF
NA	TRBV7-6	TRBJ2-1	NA	TGTGCCAGCAGCTTAGGGCAGGGGCTGAACTCCTACAATGAGCAGTTCTTC	CASSLGQGLNSYNEQFF
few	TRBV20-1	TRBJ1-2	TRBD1	TGCAGTGCGAGACAGGGCTGGGTGGGCTACACCTTC	CSARQGWVGYTF
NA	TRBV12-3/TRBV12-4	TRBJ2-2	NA	TGTGCCAGCAGTTTAGGAGGACACACCGGGGAGCTGTTTTTT	CASSLGGHTGELFF
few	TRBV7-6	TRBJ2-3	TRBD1	TGTGCCAGCAGCCCTACAGGGGTAGATACGCAGTATTTT	CASSPTGVDTQYF
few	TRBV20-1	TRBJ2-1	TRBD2	TGCAGTGCTAGAGATCCCCAGGCTAGCGGGATTTACAATGAGCAGTTCTTC	CSARDPQASGIYNEQFF
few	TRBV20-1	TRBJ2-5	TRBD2	TGCAGTGCTAGAGCCGGGACTAGGAAAGAGACCCAGTACTTC	CSARAGTRKETQYF
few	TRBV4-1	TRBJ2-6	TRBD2	TGCGCCAGCAGCCAAGGTGGGACTAGCCCCCTCTCTGGGGCCAACGTCCTGACTTTC	CASSQGGTSPLSGANVLTF
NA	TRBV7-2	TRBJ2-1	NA	TGTGCCAGCAGCTCCCGGACGGGTGCCTACAATGAGCAGTTCTTC	CASSSRTGAYNEQFF
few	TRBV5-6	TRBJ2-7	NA	TGTGCCAGCAGCTTGGTTTCGACCGAGCAGTACTTC	CASSLVSTEQYF
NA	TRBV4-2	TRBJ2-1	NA	TGTGCCAGCAGCCAAGATCCAGGTGGGGGGGCTAGTGAGCAGTTCTTC	CASSQDPGGGASEQFF
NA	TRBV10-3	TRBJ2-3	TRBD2	TGTGCCATCAGTTTCGGAGCGGGGAGCACAGATACGCAGTATTTT	CAISFGAGSTDTQYF
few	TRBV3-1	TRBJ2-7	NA	TGTGCCAGCAGCCAAGGGGCCAGCGAGCAGTACTTC	CASSQGASEQYF
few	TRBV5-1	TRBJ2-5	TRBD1	TGCGCCAGCAGCTTGGCCGGGACAGGGCAAGAGACCCAGTACTTC	CASSLAGTGQETQYF
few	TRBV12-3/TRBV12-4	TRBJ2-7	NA	TGTGCCCGACCCAGGGGTTTCTGCCTCTACGAGCAGTACTTC	CARPRGFCLYEQYF
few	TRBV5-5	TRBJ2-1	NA	TGTGCCAGCAGCTTCCGGGACCTCAATGAGCAGTTCTTC	CASSFRDLNEQFF
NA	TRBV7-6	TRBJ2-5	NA	TGTGCCAGCAGCCTTGTTACCGGGACCCCGCCCCAGTACTTC	CASSLVTGTPPQYF
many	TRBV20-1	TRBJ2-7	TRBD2	TGCAGTGCTGAGTACGAAGGGACTAGCGGGGCCTACGAGCAGTACTTC	CSAEYEGTSGAYEQYF
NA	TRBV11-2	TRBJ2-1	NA	TGTGCCAGCAGCACGCCGGGAAGCCGCTCCTACAATGAGCAGTTCTTC	CASSTPGSRSYNEQFF
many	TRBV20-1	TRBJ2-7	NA	TGCAGTGCTAGAGAACGTACAGACGAGCAGTACTTC	CSARERTDEQYF
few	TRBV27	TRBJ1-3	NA	TGTGCCAGCAGTTTAGATCGGGCAGGGAGAAACACCATATATTTT	CASSLDRAGRNTIYF
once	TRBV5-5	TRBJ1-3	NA	TGTGCCAGCAGCCTCAGGACACTCGCCTCTGGAAACACCATATATTTT	CASSLRTLASGNTIYF
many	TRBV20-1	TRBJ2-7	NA	TGCAGTGCTAGGGCAGGGGCCCGCTCCTACGAGCAGTACTTC	CSARAGARSYEQYF
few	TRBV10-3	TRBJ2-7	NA	TGTGCCATCAGTGAGGAGACTTTCTCCTACGAGCAGTACTTC	CAISEETFSYEQYF
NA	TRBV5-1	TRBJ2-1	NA	TGCGCCAGCAGCTTGGAGGGCAGCAGCAATGAGCAGTTCTTC	CASSLEGSSNEQFF
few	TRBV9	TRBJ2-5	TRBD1	TGTGCCAGCGCCGTGGGACAGGGGAAATCGGCCCAGTACTTC	CASAVGQGKSAQYF
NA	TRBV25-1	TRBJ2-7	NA	TGTGCCAGCAGTGAAAGGACGGGGGTATACGAGCAGTACTTC	CASSERTGVYEQYF